The next 32 T cell receptor beta chains were all read from a single sample in a study of T-cell memory formation after mild COVID-19. TCRdb re-analysed the 5' RACE reads in MiXCR, keeping a single row per CDR3 protein. In the table there are around 99,000 distinct CDR3 sequences, around an eighth of which are singletons. The specimen was PBMCs or a T cell subset sorted from them (not recorded which). These receptor sequences come from a man aged 18 to 29 who had mild COVID-19 (a few samples of this study predate the infection). Cell type and time point are not known.

The chain uses TRBV7-3 and TRBJ2-1; D tentatively fits TRBD1 or TRBD2 (6 bases each). The CDR3 is 15 residues long. V was shortened by 1 base and J by 2 bases, with 9 bases between the two germline ends. Germline CDR1 reads SGHTA; CDR2 reads FQGTGA. The CDR3 nucleotides are TGTGCCAGCAGCTTAAGTGGGGGGCCCTACAATGAGCAGTTCTTC. It specifies CASSLSGGPYNEQFF.

This chain uses TRBV2 with TRBJ1-5; possible D gene TRBD1, 6 bases. Germline V CDR1 and CDR2: SNHLY, FYNNEI. V dropped 2 bases and J dropped 4 bases, with 12 bases sitting between them. The CDR3 spans 15 residues. CDR3 in amino acids: CASSEPHRANQPQHF. The CDR3 DNA reads TGTGCCAGCAGTGAACCACACAGGGCTAATCAGCCCCAGCATTTT. The full variable domain, its missing parts supplied by reference TRBV2 and TRBJ1-5, is EPEVTQTPSHQVTQMGQEVILRCVPISNHLYFYWYRQILGQKVEFLVSFYNNEISEKSEIFDDQFSVERPDGSNFTLKIRSTKLEDSAMYFCASSEPHRANQPQHFGDGTRLSIL.

The genes are TRBV6-2 or TRBV6-3 and TRBJ2-1; TRBD2 matches 11 bases. Looked up from germline, CDR1 is MNHEY and CDR2 is SVGEGT. Unmatched junction bases numbered 2, after V lost 5 bases and J lost 5 bases. The CDR3 has 14 residues. The CDR3 sequence is CASSPLAGDNEQFF. The CDR3 DNA reads as TGTGCCAGCAGTCCACTAGCGGGGGACAATGAGCAGTTCTTC.

This clonotype was observed a handful of times. The CDR3 loop is CASSPAPGQGSDYEQYF. The CDR3 coding sequence is TGTGCCAGCAGCCCAGCCCCGGGACAGGGGTCCGACTACGAGCAGTACTTC. The chain employs TRBV7-9 and TRBJ2-7; 10 bases agree with TRBD1. Germline CDR1 and CDR2: SEHNR and FQNEAQ (reference sequence). V lost 5 bases to trimming and J lost 3 bases; unmatched junction nucleotides: 13. The CDR3 sequence is 17 residues long.

The chain recombines TRBV6-2 or TRBV6-3 with TRBJ2-2; a weak D match, TRBD1 (6 bases). The germline V gene has CDR1 MNHEY and CDR2 SVGEGT. The CDR3 is made up of 14 amino acids. V dropped 2 bases and J dropped 5 bases, with 9 bases sitting between them. The CDR3 DNA sequence: TGTGCCAGCAGTTACGAGGGGGAGACCGGGGAGCTGTTTTTT. It specifies CASSYEGETGELFF.

The chain joins TRBV20-1 to TRBJ2-7; TRBD2 is a possible D gene (7 bases). The CDR3 totals 13 residues. Germline CDR1 DFQATT, CDR2 SNEGSKA (reference sequence). Trimming removed 1 base from V and 6 bases from J, with 13 bases in between. In nucleotides, the CDR3 is TGCAGTGCTAGAGGGACGGGGGGCCGCGAGCAGTACTTC. It yields the protein CSARGTGGREQYF.

The chain links TRBV6-5 to TRBJ1-1; 8 bases agree with TRBD1. The CDR3 length is 13 residues. Germline CDR1 is MNHEY and CDR2 is SVGAGI. Trimming at V came to 2 bases and at J to 11 bases, leaving 7 bases not matched to a gene. CDR3 sequence reads: CASSYGATGDAFF. CDR3 coding DNA: TGTGCCAGCAGTTACGGGGCGACAGGGGACGCTTTCTTT.

The J gene is TRBJ2-5, the V gene TRBV4-2; no clear D gene. Trimming took 5 bases from V and 2 from J, leaving 12 bases between them. This CDR3 is built from 14 residues. The germline CDR1 and CDR2 sequences are LGHNA and YNFKEQ. CDR3 loop: CASSEYSTQETQYF. CDR3 coding DNA: TGTGCCAGCAGCGAATACTCGACTCAAGAGACCCAGTACTTC.

The chain links TRBV9 to TRBJ1-1; D is perhaps TRBD1 (6 bases). CDR1 and CDR2 (germline): SGDLS, YYNGEE. Trimming took 3 bases from V and 5 from J, leaving 14 bases between them. CDR3 length equals 14 residues. Here the CDR3 DNA reads TGTGCCAGCAGCGCAGAGGGGGGCGGGACTGAAGCTTTCTTT. The encoded protein is CASSAEGGGTEAFF.

This clonotype turned up a few times. This sequence joins TRBV14 and TRBJ2-7; 7 bases align to TRBD1. Per germline, CDR1 SGHDN and CDR2 FVKESK. The CDR3 is 12 residues long. Trimming at V came to 4 bases and at J to 9 bases, leaving 6 bases not matched to a gene. DNA of the CDR3: TGTGCCAGCAGCCCGACAGGGAATGGGCAGTACTTC. This gives the protein CASSPTGNGQYF.

Only one count was recorded for this clonotype. The chain couples TRBV20-1 to TRBJ1-5, with 11 nucleotides matching TRBD1. CDR3 length equals 15 residues. CDR1 is DFQATT and CDR2 is SNEGSKA in the germline V gene (reference sequence). Trimming at V came to 6 bases and at J to 2 bases, leaving 6 bases not matched to a gene. CDR3 sequence (DNA): TGCAGTGCCCTGGGACAGGGGGTGGGCAATCAGCCCCAGCATTTT. Translating gives CSALGQGVGNQPQHF.

A few counts support this clonotype. V is TRBV7-7 and J is TRBJ2-7; a weak D match, TRBD2 (6 bases). The germline V gene has CDR1 SSHAT and CDR2 FNYEAQ (reference sequence). Trimming pared 1 base from V and 3 bases from J, leaving 10 bases between. The CDR3 runs 14 residues. CDR3 residues: CASSLGEDGYEQYF. In DNA form, the CDR3 reads TGTGCCAGCAGCTTAGGGGAGGACGGCTACGAGCAGTACTTC. Full variable domain (remainder filled in from reference TRBV7-7 and TRBJ2-7): GAGVSQSPRYKVTKRGQDVTLRCDPISSHATLYWYQQALGQGPEFLTYFNYEAQPDKSGLPSDRFSAERPEGSISTLTIQRTEQRDSAMYRCASSLGEDGYEQYFGPGTRLTVT.

This clonotype has more than one count but fewer than ten. This chain links TRBV29-1 with TRBJ2-3; no reliable D call. Looked up from germline, CDR1 is SQVTM and CDR2 is ANQGSEA. The germline V and J ends were trimmed by 8 bases and 1 base, with 4 bases remaining between them. CDR3 size: 10 residues. CDR3 sequence: CSTGTDTQYF. CDR3 sequence (DNA): TGCAGCACGGGCACAGATACGCAGTATTTT.

This clonotype was detected a few times. The chain joins TRBV5-1 to TRBJ1-1, with TRBD1 matching over 7 bases. The V and J ends lost 0 bases and 0 bases, in that order; junction bases with no gene match: 14. The CDR3 has 19 amino acids. Germline V gives CDR1 SGHRS, CDR2 YFSETQ. The CDR3 sequence is CASSLGRRDSYLMNTEAFF. CDR3 bases: TGCGCCAGCAGCTTGGGCCGACGGGACAGCTACCTCATGAACACTGAAGCTTTCTTT.

This clonotype occurred many times. The chain carries TRBV3-1 and TRBJ2-3; D is undetermined. This CDR3 has 13 amino acids. Germline CDR1 and CDR2: LGHDT and YNNKEL (reference sequence). Trimming removed 4 bases at V and 7 bases at J, with 12 bases between. The CDR3 coding sequence is TGTGCCAGCAGCCCCTTCTCTGGGTATACGCAGTATTTT. It codes for CASSPFSGYTQYF.

V gene TRBV9 combines with J gene TRBJ2-1; D unclear. The CDR3 is 14 amino acids. V was trimmed by 0 bases and J by 8 bases, leaving 12 bases between them. Germline loops: CDR1 SGDLS, CDR2 YYNGEE. CDR3 in amino acids: CASSVGRRSDEQFF. CDR3 coding DNA: TGTGCCAGCAGCGTAGGTCGACGTTCGGATGAGCAGTTCTTC.

This clonotype was seen a handful of times. The CDR3 DNA sequence: TGTGCCATCAGTGTACGGGGGGCAGGCTACAATGAGCAGTTCTTC. Encoded protein: CAISVRGAGYNEQFF. This chain connects TRBV10-3 to TRBJ2-1; D may be TRBD2 (7 bases). Trimming left V 4 bases short and J 3 bases short, with 13 bases between. Germline V CDR1 and CDR2: ENHRY, SYGVKD. There are 15 residues in the CDR3.

This clonotype has a handful of counts. V is TRBV6-2 or TRBV6-3 and J is TRBJ2-7, with D perhaps TRBD1 (6 bases). Germline CDR1 reads MNHEY; CDR2 reads SVGEGT. Trimming cost V 5 bases and J 4 bases, with 12 bases left between them. The CDR3 extends over 13 amino acids. The chain's CDR3 is CASSQGTRYEQYF. DNA of the CDR3: TGTGCCAGCAGTCAGGGGACACGGTACGAGCAGTACTTC.

The CDR3 nucleotides read TGCAGCGTTGAAGGCCTTCGCACAGATACGCAGTATTTT. As protein: CSVEGLRTDTQYF. The chain combines TRBV29-1 with TRBJ2-3; D unresolved. Trimming pared 1 base from V and 1 base from J, leaving 6 bases between. In germline, CDR1 is SQVTM, CDR2 ANQGSEA. This CDR3 contains 13 residues.

This clonotype has a handful of counts. CDR3 DNA sequence: TGTGCCACCAGTGACGGCCCCTACGAGCAGTACGTC. Amino acids: CATSDGPYEQYV. The J gene is TRBJ2-7, the V gene TRBV24-1; D gene unclear. The CDR3 loop spans 12 amino acids. The germline V gene encodes CDR1 KGHDR and CDR2 SFDVKD. Trimming cost V 4 bases and J 2 bases, with 5 bases left between them.

This clonotype was recorded a few times. The chain combines TRBV28 with TRBJ2-7; tentatively, D is TRBD2 (6 bases). The CDR3 extends over 16 amino acids. Trimming took 4 bases from V and 2 from J, leaving 18 bases between them. Germline V lookup: CDR1 MDHEN, CDR2 SYDVKM. In DNA form, the CDR3 reads TGTGCCAGCAGTTCCCCTCGTGGCGCGGGGACCTACGAGCAGTACTTC. This encodes CASSSPRGAGTYEQYF.

The chain recombines TRBV7-9 with TRBJ1-2; D possibly corresponds to TRBD1 (5 bases). Germline V gene lookup returns CDR1 SEHNR and CDR2 FQNEAQ (reference sequence). The CDR3 length is 14 residues. Trimming took off 2 bases at V and 4 bases at J, with 11 bases between the two ends. DNA for the CDR3: TGTGCCAGCAGCTTAACGCGGGGGTCCTATGGCTACACCTTC. Translated: CASSLTRGSYGYTF.

This clonotype has a handful of counts. The chain combines TRBV27 with TRBJ2-3; 8 bases map to TRBD1. CDR1 is MNHEY and CDR2 is SMNVEV in the germline V gene (reference sequence). The CDR3 runs 14 residues. J lost 2 bases, V lost 6 bases, and 4 bases had no gene match. The CDR3 is CASSLTGDTDTQYF. The CDR3, as DNA: TGTGCCAGCAGCTTGACAGGGGACACAGATACGCAGTATTTT.

This clonotype turned up a few times. The rearrangement uses TRBV15 and TRBJ2-1; 7 bases align to TRBD1. CDR1 is LNHNV and CDR2 is YYDKDF in the germline V gene (reference sequence). This CDR3 comprises 15 residues. Trimming cost V 2 bases and J 8 bases; bases outside gene matches: 9. CDR3 in amino acids: CATSRSKDRVDEQFF. CDR3 bases: TGTGCCACCAGCAGATCCAAAGACAGGGTAGATGAGCAGTTCTTC.

This clonotype was seen ten or more times. This chain links TRBV7-2 with TRBJ2-1; perhaps TRBD1 as D (5 bases). V lost 2 bases, J lost 4 bases, and 15 bases lay in between. The germline V gene encodes CDR1 SGHTA and CDR2 FQGNSA. The CDR3 is 16 residues long. CDR3 DNA sequence: TGTGCCAGCAGCTTAAGTTCCCGGACACCATACAATGAGCAGTTCTTC. Translating it yields CASSLSSRTPYNEQFF.

This CDR3 reads CASSYGTGSLAFYGYTF. The CDR3 nucleotides read TGTGCCAGCAGTTATGGAACAGGCTCCCTCGCCTTCTATGGCTACACCTTC. V and J are TRBV6-5 and TRBJ1-2; tentative D call: TRBD1 (5 bases). V was shortened by 3 bases and J by 4 bases, with 21 bases between the two germline ends. The CDR3 loop spans 17 amino acids. Germline assignment: CDR1 MNHEY and CDR2 SVGAGI.

This clonotype was observed a few times. The chain has TRBV19 and TRBJ1-5; D gene uncertain. The CDR3 consists of 13 residues. Trimming pared 7 bases from V and 5 bases from J, leaving 12 bases between. The V gene's germline CDR1 is LNHDA and CDR2 SQIVND (reference sequence). In DNA form, the CDR3 reads TGTGCCAGTAACAAGGGTTTGGATCAGCCCCAGCATTTT. It yields the protein CASNKGLDQPQHF.

This clonotype has a handful of counts. The rearrangement links TRBV4-3 to TRBJ2-5; a possible D gene is TRBD1 (6 bases). V shed 3 bases and J shed 5 bases, with 22 bases lying between them. Germline CDR1 is LGHNA and CDR2 is YSLEER. The CDR3 has 17 amino acids. In DNA, the CDR3 is TGCGCCAGCAGCCACGGAGACTCAGGGGCGTCGGGCGAGACCCAGTACTTC. Translating gives CASSHGDSGASGETQYF.

This clonotype has more than one count but fewer than ten. The rearrangement uses TRBV4-2 and TRBJ2-2; D is unclear. V lost 5 bases to trimming and J lost 2 bases, with 9 bases between them. CDR1 LGHNA and CDR2 YNFKEQ come from the germline V gene. This CDR3 is 14 amino acids long. CDR3 protein: CASSGLKNTGELFF. CDR3 nucleotide sequence: TGTGCCAGCAGCGGGCTCAAAAACACCGGGGAGCTGTTTTTT.

This clonotype was counted only a few times. The chain recombines TRBV6-6 with TRBJ2-1; 10 bases align to TRBD2. Germline-derived CDR1 and CDR2 are MNHNY and SVGAGI (reference sequence). CDR3 size: 14 residues. V lost 7 bases, J lost 8 bases, and 8 bases stayed unmatched. CDR3 loop: CASTPGLAIYEQFF. The CDR3 DNA is TGTGCCAGCACACCGGGACTAGCGATCTATGAGCAGTTCTTC.

The chain is built from TRBV4-3 and TRBJ2-2; 9 bases line up with TRBD1. The germline V gene encodes CDR1 LGHNA and CDR2 YSLEER. This CDR3 is built from 14 residues. V gave up 4 bases and J gave up 8 bases; unmatched junction bases: 5. CDR3 bases: TGCGCCAGCAGCCCGGACAGGGGTTGGGGGGAGCTGTTTTTT. Its translation: CASSPDRGWGELFF.

This clonotype appeared many times. V and J are TRBV4-3 and TRBJ2-7; no reliable D call. The CDR3 contains 15 residues. The V gene lost 0 bases and the J gene lost 4 bases, with 13 bases spanning the gap. Per the germline V gene, CDR1 is LGHNA and CDR2 is YSLEER. The CDR3 nucleotides read TGCGCCAGCAGCCAAGAAACGGCGGAAAATTACGAGCAGTACTTC. It encodes CASSQETAENYEQYF.